The 30 T cell receptor beta chains in this list originate from one sample, sequenced in a study of T cell changes during pregnancy in multiple sclerosis. Profiled with immunoSEQ multiplex PCR; TCRdb holds only in-frame clones, not every one. This sample carries about 23,000 clones, approximately 81% of them seen once, and the ten largest clones take 7.5% to 8%. The material sequenced was CD8+ T cells from peripheral blood mononuclear cells, taken before pregnancy. These receptors originate from a female donor with multiple sclerosis, enrolled in a pregnancy study.

V gene TRBV18 combines with J gene TRBJ1-2; 7 positions agree with TRBD1. This CDR3 is 15 amino acids long. Germline trimming cut 3 bases from V and 3 bases from J; bases unmatched to any gene: 7. CDR1 and CDR2 from the germline V gene are KGHSH and LQKENI. The CDR3: CASSPLQGPDYGYTF. CDR3 nucleotides: TGTGCCAGCTCACCGTTACAGGGGCCCGACTATGGCTACACCTTC.

Here the CDR3 reads CAGWGPGNTIYF. The DNA of the CDR3 is TGTGCCGGTTGGGGGCCGGGAAACACCATATATTTT. The chain employs TRBV28 and TRBJ1-3; possible D gene TRBD1, 6 bases. Germline V gene lookup returns CDR1 MDHEN and CDR2 SYDVKM. The V end was cut by 11 bases, the J end by 4 bases, with 12 bases between. The CDR3 has 12 amino acids.

This clone was recorded a few times. The chain uses TRBV5-1 and TRBJ2-7; 11 nucleotides line up with TRBD1. Germline V lookup: CDR1 SGHRS, CDR2 YFSETQ. CDR3 size: 14 residues. After removal of 4 bases from V and 5 bases from J, the junction contained 5 bases not matched to a gene. In DNA, the CDR3 is TGCGCCAGCAGCATTGGACAGGGGGCCGACGAGCAGTACTTC. Protein product: CASSIGQGADEQYF.

The chain recombines TRBV5-6 with TRBJ1-4; the match to TRBD1 covers 8 bases. The ends lost 0 bases at V and 4 bases at J; junction bases unmatched: 8. CDR3 size: 17 residues. CDR1 is SGHDT and CDR2 is YYEEEE in the germline V gene. The DNA of the CDR3 is TGTGCCAGCAGCTTGGGGGCAGGGGGCATAGTTAATGAAAAACTGTTTTTT. It specifies CASSLGAGGIVNEKLFF.

The V gene is TRBV30, the J gene TRBJ1-2, with a possible D match to TRBD1 (6 bases). The V and J ends lost 1 base and 4 bases respectively, with 10 bases between them. From germline, CDR1 is GTSNPN and CDR2 SVGIG (reference sequence). The CDR3 is 13 residues long. CDR3 sequence: CAWSGGQGYGYTF. The CDR3 coding sequence is TGTGCCTGGAGTGGGGGGCAGGGCTATGGCTACACCTTC.

J is TRBJ2-7 and V is TRBV4-2; 7 positions agree with TRBD1. The CDR3 covers 16 residues. In germline, CDR1 is LGHNA, CDR2 YNFKEQ. The trim removed 1 base at V and 1 base at J, leaving 7 bases unmatched. CDR3 nucleotide sequence: TGTGCCAGCAGCCAAGCTCTTCGGGACAGTTCCTACGAGCAGTACTTC. As protein: CASSQALRDSSYEQYF.

Relative to its sample, this clone is medium-sized (0.01 to 0.1%). The chain recombines TRBV7-6 with TRBJ2-7; perhaps TRBD2 as D (5 bases). This CDR3 has 12 amino acids. Trimming took off 5 bases at V and 6 bases at J, with 11 bases between the two ends. Per germline, CDR1 SGHVS and CDR2 FNYEAQ. CDR3 residues: CASSPGSFEQYF. The CDR3 DNA reads as TGTGCCAGCAGCCCGGGGTCTTTCGAGCAGTACTTC.

The rearrangement links TRBV27 to TRBJ1-5; possibly TRBD1 for D (5 bases). V dropped 4 bases and J dropped 11 bases, with 18 bases sitting between them. Looked up from germline, CDR1 is MNHEY and CDR2 is SMNVEV (reference sequence). The CDR3 covers 14 residues. The CDR3 loop reads CASSSPGQLSAQHF. In nucleotides, the CDR3 is TGTGCCAGCAGTTCCCCCGGACAACTATCAGCCCAGCATTTT.

This clone has a handful of counts. CDR3 region: CASSPPSGPGANVLTF. CDR3 DNA: TGTGCCAGCTCACCACCATCAGGGCCCGGGGCCAACGTCCTGACTTTC. This chain links TRBV18 with TRBJ2-6, with D possibly being TRBD1 (5 bases). This CDR3 spans 16 amino acids. Germline lookup yields CDR1 KGHSH and CDR2 LQKENI. V lost 0 bases and J lost 4, with 10 bases in between.

This rearrangement joins TRBV27 to TRBJ1-2, with 9 positions matching TRBD1. This CDR3 is built from 17 residues. CDR1 MNHEY and CDR2 SMNVEV come from the germline V gene (reference sequence). V gave up 5 bases and J gave up 7 bases; unmatched junction bases: 17. The CDR3 is CASSIFLGTGYYGGYTF. The CDR3 DNA reads as TGTGCCAGCAGTATTTTTCTTGGGACAGGGTACTATGGTGGCTACACCTTC.

V usage is TRBV13 and J usage is TRBJ2-1; 9 nucleotides line up with TRBD1. Looked up from germline, CDR1 is PRHDT and CDR2 is FYEKMQ (reference sequence). J was trimmed by 7 bases and V by 5 bases; bases with no gene match: 3. CDR3 length: 13 residues. In nucleotides, the CDR3 is TGTGCCAGCAGCCGGGACAGGGCTAATGAGCAGTTCTTC. Its translation is CASSRDRANEQFF.

In its sample, this clone was seen once. The chain is built from TRBV27 and TRBJ1-2; D remains ambiguous. The V and J ends lost 5 bases and 3 bases respectively, with 25 bases between them. Per germline, CDR1 MNHEY and CDR2 SMNVEV (reference sequence). The CDR3 length is 18 residues. CDR3 nucleotide sequence: TGTGCCAGCAGTCCCGCTAGGCCCCCCCGGGAGCCCGACTATGGCTACACCTTC. Translated: CASSPARPPREPDYGYTF.

This chain connects TRBV5-4 to TRBJ2-1, with a possible D match to TRBD1 (5 bases). CDR3 size: 12 residues. V gave up 10 bases and J gave up 4 bases, with 12 bases separating them. Per the germline V gene, CDR1 is SGHNT and CDR2 is YYREEE (reference sequence). CDR3 region: CAGVDSYNEQFF. The DNA for the CDR3 is TGTGCCGGTGTAGACAGTTACAATGAGCAGTTCTTC. Variable domain in full (rest from reference TRBV5-4 and TRBJ2-1): ETGVTQSPTHLIKTRGQQVTLRCSSQSGHNTVSWYQQALGQGPQFIFQYYREEENGRGNFPPRFSGLQFPNYSSELNVNALELDDSALYLCAGVDSYNEQFFGPGTRLTVL.

The rearrangement joins TRBV10-3 to TRBJ2-7, with 15 nucleotides matching TRBD2. The CDR3 extends over 16 amino acids. The J segment lost 1 base and the V segment lost 11 bases, leaving 9 bases of the junction unmatched. Germline assignment: CDR1 ENHRY and CDR2 SYGVKD. CDR3 sequence (DNA): TGTGCCGTCGGTGGGGGACTAGCGGGAGGATCCTACGAGCAGTACTTC. This translates into CAVGGGLAGGSYEQYF.

This clone was observed a single time. The V and J genes are TRBV7-3 and TRBJ2-5; 10 bases line up with TRBD1. This CDR3 is built from 15 residues. Trimming removed 5 bases from V and 1 base from J; junction bases left unmatched: 4. From germline, CDR1 is SGHTA and CDR2 FQGTGA. The CDR3 nucleotides read TGTGCCAGCAGCCCCGGGACAGGGGTCCAAGAGACCCAGTACTTC. Translation: CASSPGTGVQETQYF.

This chain uses TRBV4-1 with TRBJ1-4; 12 bases fit TRBD1. This CDR3 has 17 residues. Unmatched junction bases numbered 9, after V lost 7 bases and J lost 3 bases. Germline V CDR1 and CDR2: MGHRA, YSYEKL. The CDR3 loop is CASTHPGQGAANEKLFF. The CDR3 region has the DNA TGCGCCAGCACCCATCCGGGACAGGGGGCCGCTAATGAAAAACTGTTTTTT.

The chain links TRBV5-6 to TRBJ2-7; 9 bases agree with TRBD2. Trimming removed 4 bases from V and 2 bases from J; junction bases left unmatched: 4. CDR3 length: 14 amino acids. The germline V gene has CDR1 SGHDT and CDR2 YYEEEE. The CDR3, as DNA: TGTGCCAGCAGCCCGGGACTAGCCCCCTACGAGCAGTACTTC. Amino acids: CASSPGLAPYEQYF.

This clone has a single count. The gene calls are TRBV7-8 and TRBJ2-7; possible D gene TRBD2, 6 bases. CDR3 length equals 16 residues. The V gene lost 5 bases and the J gene lost 3 bases, with 20 bases spanning the gap. Per germline, CDR1 SGHVS and CDR2 FQNEAQ. The CDR3 loop is CASSAQGRGGSYEQYF. The CDR3 DNA reads TGTGCCAGCAGCGCCCAAGGGCGGGGAGGAAGCTACGAGCAGTACTTC.

This clone showed up just once. The chain employs TRBV14 and TRBJ1-3, with 7 positions matching TRBD1. With 6 bases clipped from V and 4 bases from J, the junction kept 15 bases outside the gene matches. CDR1 SGHDN and CDR2 FVKESK come from the germline V gene. The length of the CDR3 is 17 residues. The CDR3: CASRLQTGRSWGNTIYF. In DNA form, the CDR3 reads TGTGCCAGCAGATTACAGACAGGGAGATCGTGGGGAAACACCATATATTTT.

The chain has TRBV27 and TRBJ2-7, with D possibly being TRBD2 (5 bases). This CDR3 has 15 amino acids. The V gene's germline CDR1 is MNHEY and CDR2 SMNVEV (reference sequence). V shed 1 base and J shed 2 bases, with 12 bases lying between them. The CDR3 DNA reads TGTGCCAGCAGTTTATATCTCGGGGATCCCTACGAGCAGTACTTC. This codes for CASSLYLGDPYEQYF.

The V and J genes are TRBV29-1 and TRBJ2-1, with 10 bases matching TRBD2. The CDR3 totals 14 residues. Trimming cost V 5 bases and J 0 bases; bases outside gene matches: 1. Germline values: CDR1 SQVTM, CDR2 ANQGSEA. The CDR3 is CSVSSGGSYNEQFF. CDR3 coding DNA: TGCAGCGTTTCTAGCGGGGGCTCCTACAATGAGCAGTTCTTC.

The chain recombines TRBV6-1 with TRBJ1-5; D perhaps matches TRBD1 (6 bases). Germline CDR1 is MNHNS and CDR2 is SASEGT. V was clipped by 2 bases and J by 1 base, with 18 bases between them. The CDR3 length is 18 residues. The CDR3 coding sequence is TGTGCCAGCAGTGAATGGACCCAGGGGAAGAGGAGCAATCAGCCCCAGCATTTT. This gives the protein CASSEWTQGKRSNQPQHF.

The chain uses TRBV4-1 and TRBJ2-3, with 7 bases matching TRBD2. This CDR3 is built from 18 residues. V was pared by 3 bases and J by 0 bases, with 12 bases of the junction left unmatched. Germline values: CDR1 MGHRA, CDR2 YSYEKL. CDR3 residues: CASSQPWLRDYSTDTQYF. The CDR3 nucleotides are TGCGCCAGCAGCCAGCCTTGGCTCCGGGACTATAGCACAGATACGCAGTATTTT.

The genes are TRBV7-9 and TRBJ2-1, with D tentatively TRBD1 (5 bases). The CDR3 is 15 residues long. The V and J ends lost 5 bases and 3 bases respectively, with 14 bases between them. CDR1 is SEHNR, CDR2 FQNEAQ, per germline (reference sequence). CDR3 amino acids: CASSQGGRDYNEQFF. CDR3 DNA sequence: TGTGCCAGCAGCCAGGGTGGCAGGGACTACAATGAGCAGTTCTTC.

The chain recombines TRBV14 with TRBJ2-5, with 10 bases identical to TRBD2. After removal of 5 bases from V and 5 bases from J, the junction contained 14 bases not matched to a gene. Germline CDR1 is SGHDN and CDR2 is FVKESK. The CDR3 covers 17 residues. The CDR3 DNA is TGTGCCAGCAGCGTAACTAGCGGGGACCCCCAGAGGGAGACCCAGTACTTC. It codes for CASSVTSGDPQRETQYF.

This clone was counted a single time. This chain joins TRBV5-4 and TRBJ2-7, with TRBD2 identical over 10 bases. Germline-derived CDR1 and CDR2 are SGHNT and YYREEE (reference sequence). The J segment lost 2 bases and the V segment lost 3 bases, leaving 2 bases of the junction unmatched. The CDR3 length is 14 residues. Here the CDR3 reads CASSWTSGPYEQYF. The CDR3 coding sequence is TGTGCCAGCAGCTGGACTAGCGGACCCTACGAGCAGTACTTC.

The table lists this clone with a count of one. This chain uses TRBV6-5 with TRBJ2-7; no definite D call. CDR3 size: 13 residues. V was pared by 2 bases and J by 2 bases, with 7 bases between. Germline CDR1 reads MNHEY; CDR2 reads SVGAGI. The CDR3 reads CASSYKHPYEQYF. As DNA, the CDR3 is TGTGCCAGCAGTTACAAGCATCCCTACGAGCAGTACTTC.

V gene TRBV5-1 combines with J gene TRBJ2-4, with 15 bases identical to TRBD2. Germline CDR1 and CDR2: SGHRS and YFSETQ. V was pared by 0 bases and J by 0 bases, with 10 bases of the junction left unmatched. CDR3 length equals 21 residues. The CDR3 sequence is CASSLAPGLAGGPIAKNIQYF. In DNA form, the CDR3 reads TGCGCCAGCAGCTTGGCCCCGGGACTAGCGGGAGGCCCAATAGCCAAAAACATTCAGTACTTC.

This clone was observed a single time. Compared with germline, one end of the junction differs, possibly owing to a read error. This rearrangement joins TRBV5-8 to TRBJ2-7, with 7 bases that match TRBD2. The germline gives CDR1 SGHTS, CDR2 YDEGEE. This CDR3 has 12 amino acids. CDR3 in amino acids: CASSSAGVSTHF. The DNA of the CDR3 is TGTGCCAGCAGCTCCGCGGGGGTCTCAACCCACTTC.

The chain combines TRBV6-5 with TRBJ1-1; TRBD1 matches at 7 bases. J was trimmed by 2 bases and V by 6 bases; bases with no gene match: 6. CDR1 and CDR2 (germline): MNHEY, SVGAGI. CDR3 length equals 14 residues. This chain's CDR3 is CASRRDSLNTEAFF. CDR3 bases: TGTGCCAGCAGACGGGACAGCTTAAACACTGAAGCTTTCTTT.